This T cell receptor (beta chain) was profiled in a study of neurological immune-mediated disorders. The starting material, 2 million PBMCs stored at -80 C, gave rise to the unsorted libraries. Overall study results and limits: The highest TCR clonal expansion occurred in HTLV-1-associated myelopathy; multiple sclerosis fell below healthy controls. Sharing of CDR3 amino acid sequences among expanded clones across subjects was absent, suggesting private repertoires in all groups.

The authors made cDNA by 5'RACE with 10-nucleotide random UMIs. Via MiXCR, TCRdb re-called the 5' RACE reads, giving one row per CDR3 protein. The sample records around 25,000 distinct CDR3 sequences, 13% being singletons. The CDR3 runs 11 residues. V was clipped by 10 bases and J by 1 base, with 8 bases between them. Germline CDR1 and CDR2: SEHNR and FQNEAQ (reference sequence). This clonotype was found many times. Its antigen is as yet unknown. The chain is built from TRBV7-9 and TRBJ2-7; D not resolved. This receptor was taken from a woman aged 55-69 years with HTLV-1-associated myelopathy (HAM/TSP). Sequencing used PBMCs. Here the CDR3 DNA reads TGTGCCATAGGTGATTCCTACGAGCAGTACTTC. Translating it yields CAIGDSYEQYF.